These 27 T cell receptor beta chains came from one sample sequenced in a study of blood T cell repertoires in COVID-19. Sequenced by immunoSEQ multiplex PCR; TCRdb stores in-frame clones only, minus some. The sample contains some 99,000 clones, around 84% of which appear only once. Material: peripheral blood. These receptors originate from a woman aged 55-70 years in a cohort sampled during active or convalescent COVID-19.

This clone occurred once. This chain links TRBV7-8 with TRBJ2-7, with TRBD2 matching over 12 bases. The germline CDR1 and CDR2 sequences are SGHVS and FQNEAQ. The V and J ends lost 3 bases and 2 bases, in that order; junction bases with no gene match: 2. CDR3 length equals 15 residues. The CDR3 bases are TGTGCCAGCAGCTTGCTAGCGGGAGGGGCCTACGAGCAGTACTTC. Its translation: CASSLLAGGAYEQYF.

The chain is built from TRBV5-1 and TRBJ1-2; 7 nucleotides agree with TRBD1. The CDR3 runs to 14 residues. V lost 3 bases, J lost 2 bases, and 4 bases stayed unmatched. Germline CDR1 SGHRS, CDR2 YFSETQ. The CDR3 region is CASSSTGENYGYTF. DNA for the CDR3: TGCGCCAGCAGCTCCACAGGGGAGAACTATGGCTACACCTTC.

The CDR3 loop reads CASRTSTGNTEAFF. The CDR3 DNA follows: TGTGCCAGCAGAACTTCTACAGGTAACACTGAAGCTTTCTTT. The chain joins TRBV27 to TRBJ1-1; maybe TRBD1 (5 bases). Germline V CDR1 and CDR2: MNHEY, SMNVEV (reference sequence). Trimming left V 6 bases short and J 2 bases short, with 13 bases between. The CDR3 runs 14 residues.

The CDR3 loop reads CASGRGDISYNEQFF. CDR3 nucleotide sequence: TGCGCCAGCGGCCGAGGGGACATCTCCTACAATGAGCAGTTCTTC. The V gene is TRBV5-1, the J gene TRBJ2-1; TRBD1 is a possible D gene (6 bases). Germline-derived CDR1 and CDR2 are SGHRS and YFSETQ. The CDR3 runs to 15 residues. V lost 7 bases and J lost 0, with 14 bases in between.

The CDR3 here is CASSWGLAGVGDTQYF. The CDR3 DNA sequence: TGTGCCAGCAGCTGGGGACTAGCGGGAGTGGGGGATACGCAGTATTTT. The V and J genes are TRBV13 and TRBJ2-3; 14 bases map to TRBD2. Germline V lookup: CDR1 PRHDT, CDR2 FYEKMQ (reference sequence). The V and J ends lost 4 bases and 6 bases, in that order; junction bases with no gene match: 6. This CDR3 is 16 amino acids long.

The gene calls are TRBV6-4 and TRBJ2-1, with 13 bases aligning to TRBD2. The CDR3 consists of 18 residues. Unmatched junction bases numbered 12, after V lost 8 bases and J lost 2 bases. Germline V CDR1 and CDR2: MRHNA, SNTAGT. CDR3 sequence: CASPSPKTSGRTYNEQFF. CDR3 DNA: TGTGCCAGCCCATCTCCCAAGACTAGCGGGAGGACCTACAATGAGCAGTTCTTC.

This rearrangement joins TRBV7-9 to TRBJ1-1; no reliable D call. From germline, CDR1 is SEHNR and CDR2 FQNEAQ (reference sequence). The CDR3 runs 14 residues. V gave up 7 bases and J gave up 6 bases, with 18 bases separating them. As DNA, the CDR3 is TGTGCCAGCAAAAGTTACACCCACACGTCTGAAGCTTTCTTT. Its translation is CASKSYTHTSEAFF.

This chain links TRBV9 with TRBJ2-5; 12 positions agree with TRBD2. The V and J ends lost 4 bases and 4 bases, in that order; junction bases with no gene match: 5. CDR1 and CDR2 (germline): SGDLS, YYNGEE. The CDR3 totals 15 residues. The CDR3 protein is CASSSRGLAGETQYF. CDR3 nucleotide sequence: TGTGCCAGCAGCTCGAGGGGACTAGCGGGAGAGACCCAGTACTTC.

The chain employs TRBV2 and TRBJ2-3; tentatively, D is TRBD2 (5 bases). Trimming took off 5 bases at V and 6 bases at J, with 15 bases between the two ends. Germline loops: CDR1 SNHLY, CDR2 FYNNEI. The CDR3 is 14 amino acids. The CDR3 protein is CASSRGREGDTQYF. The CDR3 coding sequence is TGTGCCAGCAGTCGGGGTCGGGAAGGGGATACGCAGTATTTT.

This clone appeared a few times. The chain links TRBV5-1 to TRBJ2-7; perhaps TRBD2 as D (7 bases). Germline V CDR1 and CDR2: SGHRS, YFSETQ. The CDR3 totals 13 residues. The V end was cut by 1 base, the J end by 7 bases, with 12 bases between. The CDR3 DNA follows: TGCGCCAGCAGCTTGCCGGGGGGCTGGGAGCAGTACTTC. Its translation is CASSLPGGWEQYF.

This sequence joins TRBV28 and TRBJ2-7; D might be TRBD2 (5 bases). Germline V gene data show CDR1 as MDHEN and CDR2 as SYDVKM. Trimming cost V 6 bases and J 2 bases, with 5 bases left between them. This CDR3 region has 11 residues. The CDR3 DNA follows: TGTGCCAGCAGACTAGCCTACGAGCAGTACTTC. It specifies CASRLAYEQYF.

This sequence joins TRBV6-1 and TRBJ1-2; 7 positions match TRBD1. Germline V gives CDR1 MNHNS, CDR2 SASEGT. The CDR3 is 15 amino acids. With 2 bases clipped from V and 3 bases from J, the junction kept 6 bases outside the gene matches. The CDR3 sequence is CASSERVQGDYGYTF. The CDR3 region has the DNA TGTGCCAGCAGTGAAAGGGTCCAGGGGGACTATGGCTACACCTTC.

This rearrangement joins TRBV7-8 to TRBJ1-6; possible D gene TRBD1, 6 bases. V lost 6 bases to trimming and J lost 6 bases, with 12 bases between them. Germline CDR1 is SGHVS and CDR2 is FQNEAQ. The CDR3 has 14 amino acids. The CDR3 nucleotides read TGTGCCAGCAGTCCGGGACACCGTAATTCACCCCTCCACTTT. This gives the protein CASSPGHRNSPLHF.

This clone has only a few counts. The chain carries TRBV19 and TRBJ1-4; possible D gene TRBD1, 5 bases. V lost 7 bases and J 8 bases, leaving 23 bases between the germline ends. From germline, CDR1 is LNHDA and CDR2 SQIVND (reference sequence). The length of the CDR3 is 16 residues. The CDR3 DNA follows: TGTGCCAGTAAGCTCCACCCGGGGGTTGTTGGAGAAAAACTGTTTTTT. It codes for CASKLHPGVVGEKLFF.

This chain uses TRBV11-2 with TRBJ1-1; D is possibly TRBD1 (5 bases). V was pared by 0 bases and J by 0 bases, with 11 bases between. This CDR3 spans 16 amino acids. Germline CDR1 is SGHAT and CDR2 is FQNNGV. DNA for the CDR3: TGTGCCAGCAGCTTAGAAGGGGCCGTTATGAACACTGAAGCTTTCTTT. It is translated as CASSLEGAVMNTEAFF. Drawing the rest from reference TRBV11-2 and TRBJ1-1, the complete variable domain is EAGVAQSPRYKIIEKRQSVAFWCNPISGHATLYWYQQILGQGPKLLIQFQNNGVVDDSQLPKDRFSAERLKGVDSTLKIQPAKLEDSAVYLCASSLEGAVMNTEAFFGQGTRLTVV.

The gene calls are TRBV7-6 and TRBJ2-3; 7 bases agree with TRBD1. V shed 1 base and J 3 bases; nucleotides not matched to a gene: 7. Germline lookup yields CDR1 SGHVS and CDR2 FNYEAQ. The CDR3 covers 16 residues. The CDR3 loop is CASSLGDRAGTDTQYF. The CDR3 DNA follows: TGTGCCAGCAGCTTAGGAGACAGGGCAGGTACAGATACGCAGTATTTT.

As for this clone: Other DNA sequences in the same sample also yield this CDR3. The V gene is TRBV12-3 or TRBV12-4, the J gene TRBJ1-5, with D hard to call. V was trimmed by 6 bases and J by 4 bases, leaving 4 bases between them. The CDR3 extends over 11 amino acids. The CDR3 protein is CASSPNQPQHF. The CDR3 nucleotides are TGTGCCAGCAGCCCAAATCAGCCCCAGCATTTT.

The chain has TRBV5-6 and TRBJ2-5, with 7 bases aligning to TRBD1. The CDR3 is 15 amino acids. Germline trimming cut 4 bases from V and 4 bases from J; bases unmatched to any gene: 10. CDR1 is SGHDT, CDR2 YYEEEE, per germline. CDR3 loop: CASSPTTGILETQYF. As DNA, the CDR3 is TGTGCCAGCAGCCCGACGACAGGGATCTTAGAGACCCAGTACTTC.

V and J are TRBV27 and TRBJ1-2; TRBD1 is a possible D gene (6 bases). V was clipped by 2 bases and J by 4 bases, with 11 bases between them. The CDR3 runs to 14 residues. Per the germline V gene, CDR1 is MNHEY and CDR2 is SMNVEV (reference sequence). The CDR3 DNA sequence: TGTGCCAGCAGTTTACGGGGGGGCCCCTATGGCTACACCTTC. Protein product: CASSLRGGPYGYTF.

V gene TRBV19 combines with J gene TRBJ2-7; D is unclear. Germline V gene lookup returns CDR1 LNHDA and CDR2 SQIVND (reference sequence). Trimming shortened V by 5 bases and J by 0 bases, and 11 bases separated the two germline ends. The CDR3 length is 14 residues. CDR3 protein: CASSQTYASYEQYF. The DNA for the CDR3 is TGTGCCAGTAGTCAGACATATGCCTCCTACGAGCAGTACTTC.

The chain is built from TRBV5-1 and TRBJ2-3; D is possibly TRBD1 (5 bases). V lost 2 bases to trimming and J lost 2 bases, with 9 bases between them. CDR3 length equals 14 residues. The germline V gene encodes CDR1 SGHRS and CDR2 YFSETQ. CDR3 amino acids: CASSLGGHTDTQYF. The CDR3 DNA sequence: TGCGCCAGCAGCTTAGGCGGACACACAGATACGCAGTATTTT.

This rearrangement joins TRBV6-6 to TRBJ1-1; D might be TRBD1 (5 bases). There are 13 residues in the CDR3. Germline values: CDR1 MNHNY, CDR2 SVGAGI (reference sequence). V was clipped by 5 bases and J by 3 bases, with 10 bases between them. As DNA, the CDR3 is TGTGCCAGCAGTCTACGACAGCACACTGAAGCTTTCTTT. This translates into CASSLRQHTEAFF.

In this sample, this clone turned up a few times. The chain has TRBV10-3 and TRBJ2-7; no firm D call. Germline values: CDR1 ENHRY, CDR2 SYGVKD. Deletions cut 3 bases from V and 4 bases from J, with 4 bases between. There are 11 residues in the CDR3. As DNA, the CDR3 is TGTGCCATCAGTGACAGATACGAGCAGTACTTC. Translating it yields CAISDRYEQYF.

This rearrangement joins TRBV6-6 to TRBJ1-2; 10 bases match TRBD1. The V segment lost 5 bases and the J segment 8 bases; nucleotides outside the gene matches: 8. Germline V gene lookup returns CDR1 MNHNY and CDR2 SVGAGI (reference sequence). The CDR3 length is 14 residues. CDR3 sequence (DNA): TGTGCCAGCAGTGCGGGACAGGGGCTACAGGGCTACACCTTC. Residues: CASSAGQGLQGYTF.

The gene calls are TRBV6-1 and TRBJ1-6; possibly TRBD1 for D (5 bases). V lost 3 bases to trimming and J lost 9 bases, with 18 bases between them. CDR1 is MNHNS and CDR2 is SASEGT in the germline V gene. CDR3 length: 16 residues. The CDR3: CASSELRGRVVSPLHF. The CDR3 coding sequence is TGTGCCAGCAGTGAGTTACGCGGCAGGGTGGTTTCACCCCTCCACTTT.

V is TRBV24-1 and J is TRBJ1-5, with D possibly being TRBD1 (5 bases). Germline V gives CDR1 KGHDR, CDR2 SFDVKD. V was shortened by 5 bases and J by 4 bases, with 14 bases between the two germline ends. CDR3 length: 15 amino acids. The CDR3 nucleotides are TGTGCCACCAGTGCGGGGGGTAGTTGGAATCAGCCCCAGCATTTT. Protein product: CATSAGGSWNQPQHF.

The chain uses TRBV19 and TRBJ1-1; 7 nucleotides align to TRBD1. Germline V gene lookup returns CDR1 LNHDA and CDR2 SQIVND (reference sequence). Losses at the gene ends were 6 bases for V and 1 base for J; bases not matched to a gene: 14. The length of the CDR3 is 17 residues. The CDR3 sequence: CASSPLAAAGGNTEAFF. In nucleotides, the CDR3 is TGTGCCAGTAGCCCTCTCGCCGCCGCAGGGGGGAACACTGAAGCTTTCTTT.